These T cell receptor beta chains were read from a single sample in a study of T cell responses to AZD1222 COVID-19 vaccine. Profiled with immunoSEQ multiplex PCR; TCRdb holds only in-frame clones, not every one. Of around 120,000 clones listed, approximately 94% were seen once; the top ten hold 5%. The sample consisted of peripheral blood, taken 28 days after the second AZD1222 dose. Receptors were obtained from an adult who received the AZD1222 COVID-19 vaccine. CDR3s include the opening cysteine and the closing phenylalanine or tryptophan. D genes are given only for firm matches. Not every row has a clone size; where given, it reads once, few, many or a size class.

j_call v_call d_call clone_size cdr3_nt cdr3_aa
TRBJ2-3 TRBV2 TRBD2 - TGTGCCAGCAGTGAGCCTACTAGCGCCAGCACAGATACGCAGTATTTT CASSEPTSASTDTQYF
TRBJ2-3 TRBV15 TRBD1 - TGTGCCACCAGTAGCCCGAGACCTCCCGGACAGGAAGATACGCAGTATTTT CATSSPRPPGQEDTQYF
TRBJ2-1 TRBV5-1 TRBD2 - TGCGCCAGCTCCCCAGCGGGAGGGTTGACCTACAATGAGCAGTTCTTC CASSPAGGLTYNEQFF
TRBJ1-1 TRBV6-5 TRBD1 - TGTGCCAGCAGCCGACAGGGTTTGAACACTGAAGCTTTCTTT CASSRQGLNTEAFF
TRBJ2-1 TRBV7-2 - - TGTGCCAGCAGTCCTTACCCCGGCAATGAGCAGTTCTTC CASSPYPGNEQFF
TRBJ1-2 TRBV19 - - TGTGCCAGTAGTATGTATGGCGGGGAAAACTATGGCTACACCTTC CASSMYGGENYGYTF
TRBJ1-2 TRBV7-2 - - TGTGCCAGCAGCCCGAGACAGGCCTATGGCTACACCTTC CASSPRQAYGYTF
TRBJ2-7 TRBV5-1 - - TGCGCCAGCAGCTTGGAGTACCCCTACGAGCAGTACTTC CASSLEYPYEQYF
TRBJ1-2 TRBV12-3/TRBV12-4 - - TGTGCCAGCAGTTTAGCCCAGGGTGCTTCGGACTTC CASSLAQGASDF
TRBJ2-1 TRBV12-3/TRBV12-4 - - TGTGCCAGCAGTTCGAATACTAGGGCTGAGCAGTTCTTC CASSSNTRAEQFF
TRBJ1-4 TRBV5-4 - once TGTGCCAGCAGTAAAAGTAATGAAAAACTGTTTTTT CASSKSNEKLFF
TRBJ1-6 TRBV14 - once TGTGCCAGCAGCGCGGAATGGGATTCACCCCTCCACTTT CASSAEWDSPLHF
TRBJ1-1 TRBV5-1 - - TGCGCCAGCAGCTTGTCCCCCAGTCTACCTGAAGCTTTCTTT CASSLSPSLPEAFF
TRBJ2-1 TRBV13 TRBD2 - TGTGCCAGCAGCTCCCGGGGACTAGCGGTCTCCTACAATGAGCAGTTCTTC CASSSRGLAVSYNEQFF
TRBJ1-2 TRBV7-2 - - TGTGCCAGCAGCTTTACAGGACCTAATGGCTACACCTTC CASSFTGPNGYTF
TRBJ2-2 TRBV9 TRBD2 - TGTGCCGGCAGCGTAGATCCGGGAGGCACCGGGGAGCTGTTTTTT CAGSVDPGGTGELFF
TRBJ1-2 TRBV6-6 - - TGTGCCAGCACCCTTCGGGCTAACTATGGCTACACCTTC CASTLRANYGYTF